These 23 T cell receptor beta chains originate from one sample sequenced in a study of blood T cells in healthy people across ages (dated by TCRdb to between 2014 and 2017). Library creation used 5' RACE. TCRdb shows the sequencer as Illumina HiSeq 2500. A second 7 to 11 cycle PCR used a sample-barcoded 5' primer and a J-beta primer mix. In-frame beta chains were kept once TCRdb had trimmed the public reads at Q25 with fastp and called clones with MiXCR. Every entry covers one CDR3 protein and lists the most common genes and DNA from its rows. This sample comprises about 1.8 million distinct CDR3 sequences, approximately 50% of them detected only once. The ten largest make up more than 2% of the sample. The sequenced sample consisted of blood. These receptors were taken from a woman aged 40 to 55 in good health.

The gene calls are TRBV28 and TRBJ1-2, with D unresolved. The V gene lost 1 base and the J gene lost 4 bases, with 7 bases spanning the gap. Germline CDR1 MDHEN, CDR2 SYDVKM. CDR3 size: 13 residues. CDR3 amino acids: CASSLLVTYGYTF. The DNA of the CDR3 is TGTGCCAGCAGTTTATTGGTTACCTATGGCTACACCTTC.

The rearrangement joins TRBV4-1 to TRBJ2-3; 10 nucleotides agree with TRBD2. CDR1 and CDR2 (germline): MGHRA, YSYEKL. J lost 2 bases, V lost 4 bases, and 6 bases had no gene match. The length of the CDR3 is 16 residues. As DNA, the CDR3 is TGCGCCAGCAGCCTCCAAGCGGGAGGGGACACAGATACGCAGTATTTT. It codes for CASSLQAGGDTDTQYF.

The chain couples TRBV5-6 to TRBJ2-3; 16 bases are shared with TRBD2. CDR3 length equals 17 residues. Germline CDR1 SGHDT, CDR2 YYEEEE. With 4 bases clipped from V and 2 bases from J, the junction kept 4 bases outside the gene matches. The CDR3 loop reads CASSGTSGGAPTDTQYF. CDR3 bases: TGTGCCAGCAGCGGGACTAGCGGGGGGGCCCCCACAGATACGCAGTATTTT.

This clonotype turned up a few times. V is TRBV28 and J is TRBJ2-1, with D maybe TRBD1 (5 bases). The V end lost 4 bases, the J end lost 8 bases, and 9 bases lay between the germline ends. The CDR3 loop spans 12 amino acids. Germline-derived CDR1 and CDR2 are MDHEN and SYDVKM. The CDR3 coding sequence is TGTGCCAGCAGTTGGGGCGTCCATGAGCAGTTCTTC. This encodes CASSWGVHEQFF.

Written as DNA, the CDR3 is TGTGCCAGCAGCCCCCCAGCTAGCGCGGAACCGGGGGCCCAGTACTTC. Translated, it gives CASSPPASAEPGAQYF. V is TRBV9 and J is TRBJ2-7; the D gene could be TRBD1 or TRBD2 (6 bases each). In germline, CDR1 is SGDLS, CDR2 YYNGEE. The CDR3 runs to 16 residues. V was trimmed by 4 bases and J by 10 bases, leaving 27 bases between them.

The V call is TRBV5-1, the J call TRBJ2-5, with D hard to call. Germline V lookup: CDR1 SGHRS, CDR2 YFSETQ. V was trimmed by 0 bases and J by 2 bases, leaving 11 bases between them. The CDR3 consists of 15 residues. In DNA, the CDR3 is TGCGCCAGCAGCTTGGGCGGTTACAGTCAAGAGACCCAGTACTTC. It is translated as CASSLGGYSQETQYF.

The chain couples TRBV7-2 to TRBJ1-1; 7 bases align to TRBD1. The CDR3 sequence is 16 residues long. The ends lost 4 bases at V and 4 bases at J; junction bases unmatched: 12. In germline, CDR1 is SGHTA, CDR2 FQGNSA. The CDR3 sequence is CASSSQGGTGGTEAFF. The CDR3 DNA reads as TGTGCCAGCAGCTCCCAGGGGGGGACTGGGGGCACTGAAGCTTTCTTT.

This clonotype has a single count. This sequence joins TRBV6-2 or TRBV6-3 and TRBJ1-2; possible D gene TRBD1, 5 bases. CDR1 is MNHEY and CDR2 is SVGEGT in the germline V gene. This CDR3 has 13 residues. V was cut by 5 bases and J by 7 bases, with 14 bases left in between. CDR3 sequence: CASSPDTIGGYTF. The DNA of the CDR3 is TGTGCCAGCAGTCCGGACACAATAGGTGGCTACACCTTC.

The chain recombines TRBV13 with TRBJ2-1; TRBD1 is a possible D gene (6 bases). The V end lost 5 bases, the J end lost 8 bases, and 13 bases lay between the germline ends. From germline, CDR1 is PRHDT and CDR2 FYEKMQ (reference sequence). CDR3 length: 13 amino acids. CDR3 bases: TGTGCCAGCAGCGCCCGTGAGGGGGATGAGCAGTTCTTC. This codes for CASSAREGDEQFF.

There are a few counts of this clonotype. V is TRBV29-1 and J is TRBJ2-7; tentative D call: TRBD1 (6 bases). The J call may be mistaken, given a closer DNA end match to TRBJ2-5. Germline assignment: CDR1 SQVTM and CDR2 ANQGSEA. The CDR3 is made up of 13 amino acids. This CDR3 is CSVEGGLGETQYF. In DNA, the CDR3 is TGCAGCGTTGAAGGGGGGCTCGGGGAGACCCAGTACTTC.

The chain uses TRBV7-2 and TRBJ1-2, with a possible D match to TRBD1 (6 bases). Per the germline V gene, CDR1 is SGHTA and CDR2 is FQGNSA. V lost 1 base, J lost 9 bases, and 18 bases lay in between. CDR3 length equals 15 residues. CDR3 nucleotide sequence: TGTGCCAGCAGCTTAGTTCGCCCGGCAGGGGAGCGCTACACCTTC. Protein product: CASSLVRPAGERYTF.

J is TRBJ2-1 and V is TRBV5-1; no definite D call. This CDR3 has 13 residues. Germline CDR1 reads SGHRS; CDR2 reads YFSETQ. With 0 bases removed from V and 9 bases from J, the gap between germline ends came to 10 bases. CDR3 residues: CASSLAATSEQFF. CDR3 coding DNA: TGCGCCAGCAGCTTGGCTGCGACTTCTGAGCAGTTCTTC.

The chain is built from TRBV10-3 and TRBJ1-2; 8 positions match TRBD1. The J segment lost 8 bases and the V segment lost 2 bases, leaving 7 bases of the junction unmatched. The CDR3 is 14 residues long. Germline V gene sequence: CDR1 ENHRY, CDR2 SYGVKD. In DNA, the CDR3 is TGTGCCATCAGTGAGCCCCAGGGGGCAGGAGGCTACACCTTC. Residues: CAISEPQGAGGYTF.

The rearrangement links TRBV15 to TRBJ1-1; D gene uncertain. Trimming removed 1 base from V and 2 bases from J, with 2 bases in between. The CDR3 consists of 12 residues. Looked up from germline, CDR1 is LNHNV and CDR2 is YYDKDF (reference sequence). The CDR3 sequence: CATSRVNTEAFF. The DNA for the CDR3 is TGTGCCACCAGCAGAGTCAACACTGAAGCTTTCTTT.

This clonotype was seen more than once but under ten times. V and J are TRBV18 and TRBJ2-5; the D is unclear. The CDR3 has 21 residues. V shed 1 base and J shed 5 bases, with 32 bases lying between them. Germline-derived CDR1 and CDR2 are KGHSH and LQKENI. CDR3 DNA: TGTGCCAGCTCACCACTAAGGTCGGTGTCTGGCACCTCGCTCCACAAGGAGACCCAGTACTTC. Translated, it gives CASSPLRSVSGTSLHKETQYF.

The chain combines TRBV29-1 with TRBJ1-1; 8 bases are a match to TRBD1. Germline loops: CDR1 SQVTM, CDR2 ANQGSEA. CDR3 length: 13 residues. After removal of 6 bases from V and 5 bases from J, the junction contained 8 bases not matched to a gene. The CDR3 nucleotides read TGCAGCGTAAAGGACAGGGTTGGGACTGAAGCTTTCTTT. It yields the protein CSVKDRVGTEAFF.

This clonotype was counted between two and nine times. V gene TRBV20-1 combines with J gene TRBJ2-7; 16 bases are shared with TRBD2. This CDR3 comprises 18 residues. Germline CDR1 DFQATT, CDR2 SNEGSKA (reference sequence). The V and J ends lost 0 bases and 0 bases, in that order; junction bases with no gene match: 5. The CDR3 loop reads CSAREGLAGGLSSYEQYF. The CDR3, as DNA: TGCAGTGCTAGAGAGGGACTAGCGGGGGGGTTAAGCTCCTACGAGCAGTACTTC.

This clonotype was seen repeatedly, ten times or more. The junction and the germline gene differ at one end; a read error may be behind it. In DNA, the CDR3 is TGCGCCAGCAGCCCGGGACAGGGCGGCGGCTACACCTTC. It codes for CASSPGQGGGYTF. V and J are TRBV6-2 or TRBV6-3 and TRBJ1-2, with TRBD1 matching over 9 bases. In germline, CDR1 is MNHEY, CDR2 SVGEGT. CDR3 size: 13 residues.

On this clonotype: Relative to the germline gene, one junction end is altered; a read error may explain this. The chain is built from TRBV20-1 and TRBJ2-7; 10 bases map to TRBD2. The CDR3 contains 12 residues. Germline loops: CDR1 DFQATT, CDR2 SNEGSKA (reference sequence). CDR3 amino acids: CSAKLAGYVQYF. The CDR3 DNA follows: TGCAGTGCTAAACTAGCGGGGTACGTGCAGTACTTC.

The chain couples TRBV20-1 to TRBJ2-3; 9 nucleotides match TRBD2. The CDR3 is 16 amino acids. Trimming at V came to 0 bases and at J to 1 base, leaving 5 bases not matched to a gene. Germline values: CDR1 DFQATT, CDR2 SNEGSKA (reference sequence). This CDR3 is CSAREGGGAGTDTQYF. CDR3 bases: TGCAGTGCTAGAGAGGGCGGGGGGGCTGGCACAGATACGCAGTATTTT.

The chain has TRBV6-6 and TRBJ2-1; D perhaps matches TRBD1 (5 bases). The V end lost 6 bases, the J end lost 7 bases, and 13 bases lay between the germline ends. The CDR3 extends over 13 amino acids. Looked up from germline, CDR1 is MNHNY and CDR2 is SVGAGI (reference sequence). CDR3 residues: CASSVLTENEQFF. CDR3 nucleotide sequence: TGTGCCAGCAGCGTGCTGACAGAAAATGAGCAGTTCTTC.

The chain has TRBV27 and TRBJ2-7, with TRBD1 matching over 7 bases. V gave up 6 bases and J gave up 3 bases; unmatched junction bases: 8. There are 14 residues in the CDR3. Germline V gene lookup returns CDR1 MNHEY and CDR2 SMNVEV (reference sequence). DNA of the CDR3: TGTGCCAGCAGGGCCGGGACAGAGTTCTACGAGCAGTACTTC. This translates into CASRAGTEFYEQYF.

This clonotype was counted a few times. The rearrangement uses TRBV4-1 and TRBJ2-1; 12 bases are shared with TRBD2. Germline V lookup: CDR1 MGHRA, CDR2 YSYEKL. The CDR3 sequence is 16 residues long. Germline trimming cut 1 base from V and 5 bases from J; bases unmatched to any gene: 3. The CDR3 region is CASSQALAGGDNEQFF. CDR3 coding DNA: TGCGCCAGCAGCCAAGCCCTAGCGGGGGGGGACAATGAGCAGTTCTTC.